The 22 T cell receptor beta chains in this list originate from one sample, sequenced in a study of stem cell transplantation in POMP-related autoinflammatory disease. The study's findings and limits: Unique TRB V-J gene pairings were limited in number in patients with PRAID. Across all analyzed T-cell subsets, patients with PRAID tended toward reduced diversity and increased clonality.

What these receptors recognize is not known. Assay used: immunoSEQ multiplex PCR; TCRdb lists only in-frame clones, some missing. This sample yields around 9,000 clones, of which 91% are seen a single time; about 2.7% belongs to the top ten. This specimen consisted of CD8+ T cells from PBMCs, obtained before stem cell transplantation. The receptors originated from a human donor with POMP-related autoinflammation and immune dysregulation (PRAID).

There are a few counts of this clone. The J gene is TRBJ2-5, the V gene TRBV10-3; TRBD2 might be the D (5 bases). CDR3 length: 15 residues. V was clipped by 0 bases and J by 3 bases, with 11 bases between them. Germline-derived CDR1 and CDR2 are ENHRY and SYGVKD. The CDR3 DNA reads as TGTGCCATCAGTGAGTCGGGGAGAGTCAAAGAGACCCAGTACTTC. Its protein is CAISESGRVKETQYF.

The CDR3 protein is CASGGTLYEQYF. The CDR3, as DNA: TGTGCCAGCGGCGGGACTTTATACGAGCAGTACTTC. The chain combines TRBV6-6 with TRBJ2-7, with D possibly TRBD2 on 6 matching bases. V shed 8 bases and J shed 4 bases, with 12 bases lying between them. This CDR3 comprises 12 residues. Looked up from germline, CDR1 is MNHNY and CDR2 is SVGAGI (reference sequence).

The gene calls are TRBV7-8 and TRBJ2-2; 10 bases map to TRBD2. V gave up 3 bases and J gave up 1 base; unmatched junction bases: 5. Germline V gives CDR1 SGHVS, CDR2 FQNEAQ. This CDR3 is 17 amino acids long. DNA for the CDR3: TGTGCCAGCAGCTTTCAATTAGCGGGAGGGAACACCGGGGAGCTGTTTTTT. Translation: CASSFQLAGGNTGELFF.

The chain couples TRBV29-1 to TRBJ2-1, with TRBD2 matching 12 bases. The CDR3 is 13 residues long. Germline CDR1 SQVTM, CDR2 ANQGSEA. The V segment lost 7 bases and the J segment 12 bases; nucleotides outside the gene matches: 10. CDR3 amino acids: CSERTSGEPRQFF. In DNA form, the CDR3 reads TGCAGCGAACGGACTAGCGGGGAACCTAGGCAGTTCTTC.

The chain links TRBV10-2 to TRBJ2-1; D gene uncertain. Germline V gene lookup returns CDR1 WSHSY and CDR2 SAAADI. V lost 2 bases to trimming and J lost 8 bases, with 10 bases between them. The CDR3 spans 13 residues. CDR3 residues: CASSEIVLHEQFF. CDR3 nucleotide sequence: TGCGCCAGCAGTGAGATAGTTCTCCATGAGCAGTTCTTC.

This chain joins TRBV4-1 and TRBJ2-5, with no clear D. V gave up 1 base and J gave up 4 bases, with 7 bases separating them. The CDR3 extends over 13 amino acids. CDR1 and CDR2 (germline): MGHRA, YSYEKL. The CDR3 protein is CASSQVLLETQYF. The CDR3 DNA reads TGCGCCAGCAGCCAAGTTTTGTTAGAGACCCAGTACTTC.

The rearrangement uses TRBV7-6 and TRBJ1-5, with D maybe TRBD1 (5 bases). Germline lookup yields CDR1 SGHVS and CDR2 FNYEAQ. The length of the CDR3 is 13 residues. Trimming took off 1 base at V and 8 bases at J, with 9 bases between the two ends. The CDR3: CASSLGGGEPQHF. The CDR3 DNA is TGTGCCAGCAGCTTAGGTGGGGGGGAGCCCCAGCATTTT.

This chain uses TRBV9 with TRBJ1-6; 9 bases fit TRBD1. Germline V lookup: CDR1 SGDLS, CDR2 YYNGEE. The CDR3 is 14 residues long. V dropped 4 bases and J dropped 9; count of bases not matched to a gene: 5. CDR3 amino acids: CASSSRDRASPLHF. Written as DNA, the CDR3 is TGTGCCAGCAGCTCCCGGGACAGGGCTTCACCCCTCCACTTT.

V gene TRBV10-2 combines with J gene TRBJ2-4; possibly TRBD1 or TRBD2 for D (6 bases each). This CDR3 is 17 amino acids long. Trimming stripped 1 base from V and 0 bases from J, with 13 bases between. CDR1 WSHSY and CDR2 SAAADI come from the germline V gene. CDR3 region: CASSEYVWGAAKNIQYF. DNA of the CDR3: TGCGCCAGCAGTGAGTATGTATGGGGGGCAGCCAAAAACATTCAGTACTTC.

The V call is TRBV9, the J call TRBJ2-3, with a weak D call TRBD1 (6 bases). V was cut by 0 bases and J by 5 bases, with 10 bases left in between. This CDR3 contains 14 residues. Germline lookup yields CDR1 SGDLS and CDR2 YYNGEE. As DNA, the CDR3 is TGTGCCAGCAGCGTAGCAGGGGCTGGAGATACGCAGTATTTT. Translated: CASSVAGAGDTQYF. Using reference TRBV9 and TRBJ2-3 for the parts outside the CDR3, the full variable domain is DSGVTQTPKHLITATGQRVTLRCSPRSGDLSVYWYQQSLDQGLQFLIQYYNGEERAKGNILERFSAQQFPDLHSELNLSSLELGDSALYFCASSVAGAGDTQYFGPGTRLTVL.

On this clone: At one end, the junction sequence differs from germline, possibly due to a read error. The chain recombines TRBV28 with TRBJ2-7; possible D gene TRBD1, 5 bases. Germline CDR1 is MDHEN and CDR2 is SYDVKM. CDR3 length equals 13 residues. The CDR3 DNA reads TGTGCCAGCTGTTTAGGGGCCGGGTACGAGCAGTACTTC. It encodes CASCLGAGYEQYF.

The V and J genes are TRBV4-1 and TRBJ1-2; 7 nucleotides agree with TRBD1. This CDR3 region has 16 residues. Germline V gene lookup returns CDR1 MGHRA and CDR2 YSYEKL. With 4 bases clipped from V and 4 bases from J, the junction kept 12 bases outside the gene matches. Here the CDR3 reads CASSPSGRDSFYGYTF. In DNA form, the CDR3 reads TGCGCCAGCAGCCCCTCGGGTCGGGACAGCTTCTATGGCTACACCTTC.

The rearrangement uses TRBV6-1 and TRBJ2-1; unclear D gene. CDR1 is MNHNS, CDR2 SASEGT, per germline. V gave up 1 base and J gave up 5 bases, with 6 bases separating them. The length of the CDR3 is 13 residues. CDR3 DNA: TGTGCCAGCAGTGAAGATCGGAACAATGAGCAGTTCTTC. Translation gives CASSEDRNNEQFF.

The V call is TRBV9, the J call TRBJ2-5; 9 bases map to TRBD2. Germline V gives CDR1 SGDLS, CDR2 YYNGEE. This CDR3 has 17 amino acids. Unmatched junction bases numbered 10, after V lost 4 bases and J lost 0 bases. CDR3 nucleotide sequence: TGTGCCAGCAGCTTTAGCGGAAGCGGGAGGTACCAAGAGACCCAGTACTTC. Translated, it gives CASSFSGSGRYQETQYF.

V gene TRBV15 combines with J gene TRBJ2-7, with D perhaps matching TRBD1 (6 bases). Per the germline V gene, CDR1 is LNHNV and CDR2 is YYDKDF (reference sequence). The CDR3 length is 14 residues. The germline V and J ends were trimmed by 4 bases and 3 bases, with 13 bases remaining between them. This CDR3 is CATSITRGVYEQYF. Here the CDR3 DNA reads TGTGCCACCAGCATAACCAGGGGAGTCTACGAGCAGTACTTC.

This clone has only one observation. The chain recombines TRBV5-6 with TRBJ1-2, with D tentatively TRBD1 (6 bases). V lost 0 bases to trimming and J lost 8 bases, with 14 bases between them. Germline V gene data show CDR1 as SGHDT and CDR2 as YYEEEE. This CDR3 comprises 14 residues. The CDR3 DNA reads TGTGCCAGCAGCTTGGACAGGGAGTTAGGGGGCTACACCTTC. Amino acid sequence: CASSLDRELGGYTF.

The genes are TRBV6-6 and TRBJ2-7; tentatively, D is TRBD2 (5 bases). Germline-derived CDR1 and CDR2 are MNHNY and SVGAGI (reference sequence). CDR3 length: 15 residues. The V and J ends lost 5 bases and 7 bases respectively, with 21 bases between them. The CDR3: CASSKIDQPRREQYF. Here the CDR3 DNA reads TGTGCCAGCAGTAAGATCGATCAGCCCCGGAGGGAGCAGTACTTC.

Written as DNA, the CDR3 is TGTGCCAGCAGTCCCGGCTATGGCAATCAGCCCCAGCATTTT. Translation: CASSPGYGNQPQHF. The rearrangement joins TRBV27 to TRBJ1-5, with D unresolved. The CDR3 has 14 residues. The V gene lost 5 bases and the J gene lost 2 bases, with 10 bases spanning the gap. Germline lookup yields CDR1 MNHEY and CDR2 SMNVEV (reference sequence).

This clone was counted a single time. The V gene is TRBV5-6, the J gene TRBJ2-1; unclear D gene. CDR1 and CDR2 from the germline V gene are SGHDT and YYEEEE. The V gene lost 1 base and the J gene lost 2 bases, with 13 bases spanning the gap. The CDR3 is made up of 16 amino acids. CDR3 residues: CASSLLAGTTYNEQFF. The CDR3 nucleotides are TGTGCCAGCAGCTTGCTGGCAGGAACAACCTACAATGAGCAGTTCTTC. The full variable domain, rest sourced from reference TRBV5-6 and TRBJ2-1, is DAGVTQSPTHLIKTRGQQVTLRCSPKSGHDTVSWYQQALGQGPQFIFQYYEEEERQRGNFPDRFSGHQFPNYSSELNVNALLLGDSALYLCASSLLAGTTYNEQFFGPGTRLTVL.

The CDR3 sequence is CASSSTSGRAYEQYF. CDR3 DNA: TGCGCCAGCAGCTCGACTAGCGGGAGGGCCTACGAGCAGTACTTC. The chain employs TRBV4-1 and TRBJ2-7, with 14 positions matching TRBD2. V was pared by 5 bases and J by 2 bases, with 2 bases of the junction left unmatched. Germline-derived CDR1 and CDR2 are MGHRA and YSYEKL. The CDR3 consists of 15 residues.

V and J are TRBV7-8 and TRBJ1-1; no definite D call. The germline V gene has CDR1 SGHVS and CDR2 FQNEAQ. The CDR3 has 12 residues. Trimming removed 2 bases from V and 5 bases from J, with 6 bases in between. The CDR3 loop is CASSLSFTEAFF. In DNA, the CDR3 is TGTGCCAGCAGCTTAAGTTTTACTGAAGCTTTCTTT.

The V and J genes are TRBV4-1 and TRBJ1-2; D remains ambiguous. The CDR3 loop spans 14 amino acids. Trimming cost V 4 bases and J 5 bases, with 14 bases left between them. Germline V lookup: CDR1 MGHRA, CDR2 YSYEKL. DNA for the CDR3: TGCGCCAGCAGCCTGAGGGTCCTGGAGTATGGCTACACCTTC. Residues: CASSLRVLEYGYTF.